Included here is one T cell receptor beta chain sequence, with context. The protocol was immunoSEQ multiplex PCR, while the TCRdb copy is restricted to in-frame clones and leaves out a portion. The sample includes 320,000 or so clones, roughly 90% of them seen just once. This entry belongs to a study of blood T cell repertoires in COVID-19. On the study more broadly: COVID-19 samples from acute and convalescent phases originated in the United States, Italy and Spain. T cells, B-cell-depleted T cells, or PBMCs supplied cDNA or gDNA.

The germline gives CDR1 SGHRS, CDR2 YFSETQ. The length of the CDR3 is 14 residues. With 4 bases clipped from V and 3 bases from J, the junction kept 2 bases outside the gene matches. Clinical history as reported by participants underpinned cohort assignment. Among Cohort 3 donors, those recovered had two negative PCRs, clearance, or symptom resolution. The TCR comes from a man aged 55-75 years who had recovered from COVID-19. Sequencing input: PBMCs or T cells enriched from blood (not recorded which). The rearrangement links TRBV5-1 to TRBJ2-7; 12 nucleotides align to TRBD2. The CDR3 sequence is CASSLAGGNYEQYF. CDR3 coding DNA: TGCGCCAGCAGCCTAGCGGGAGGGAACTACGAGCAGTACTTC.